These 27 T cell receptor beta chains came from one sample sequenced in a study of blood T cells in healthy people across ages. A second PCR, run for about 7 to 11 cycles, used a sample-barcoded 5' primer plus a J-beta primer mix. TCRdb re-called the 5' RACE reads with MiXCR, one entry per CDR3 protein. Counted here are around 2 million distinct CDR3 sequences, around 40% occurring once; the ten biggest clones make up more than 20%. The sequenced sample was blood. The receptors shown here come from a human donor in good health.

This clonotype showed up just a few times. The chain links TRBV7-3 to TRBJ1-1, with TRBD1 as a possible D gene (6 bases). Looked up from germline, CDR1 is SGHTA and CDR2 is FQGTGA. With 5 bases removed from V and 0 bases from J, the gap between germline ends came to 16 bases. The CDR3 has 16 amino acids. Here the CDR3 DNA reads TGTGCCAGCAGCCCACAGACAGGAGACATGAACACTGAAGCTTTCTTT. It is translated as CASSPQTGDMNTEAFF.

The sample holds a few counts of this clonotype. The genes are TRBV9 and TRBJ1-2; no reliable D call. The CDR3 is made up of 13 amino acids. From germline, CDR1 is SGDLS and CDR2 YYNGEE. V gave up 1 base and J gave up 5 bases, with 9 bases separating them. The CDR3 is CASSVIVGYGYTF. DNA for the CDR3: TGTGCCAGCAGCGTAATAGTCGGGTATGGCTACACCTTC. Variable domain in full (rest from reference TRBV9 and TRBJ1-2): DSGVTQTPKHLITATGQRVTLRCSPRSGDLSVYWYQQSLDQGLQFLIQYYNGEERAKGNILERFSAQQFPDLHSELNLSSLELGDSALYFCASSVIVGYGYTFGSGTRLTVV.

This clonotype was detected a few times. The chain couples TRBV14 to TRBJ1-1, with D possibly being TRBD1 (5 bases). V shed 0 bases and J shed 4 bases, with 9 bases lying between them. The CDR3 loop spans 14 amino acids. Per the germline V gene, CDR1 is SGHDN and CDR2 is FVKESK. For the CDR3, the DNA is TGTGCCAGCAGCCAAGATTTTGGGGGCACTGAAGCTTTCTTT. This gives the protein CASSQDFGGTEAFF. Using reference TRBV14 and TRBJ1-1 for the parts outside the CDR3, the full variable domain is EAGVTQFPSHSVIEKGQTVTLRCDPISGHDNLYWYRRVMGKEIKFLLHFVKESKQDESGMPNNRFLAERTGGTYSTLKVQPAELEDSGVYFCASSQDFGGTEAFFGQGTRLTVV.

This clonotype has ten or more counts. Here the CDR3 DNA reads TGCAGCGTTATTCCCTCAGAGACCCAGTACTTC. Translating gives CSVIPSETQYF. The chain has TRBV29-1 and TRBJ2-5; no clear D gene. The CDR3 contains 11 residues. The ends were cut back, 5 bases at V and 4 bases at J, with 8 bases in the middle. Germline CDR1 SQVTM, CDR2 ANQGSEA. The entire variable domain, with the rest obtained from reference TRBV29-1 and TRBJ2-5, is as follows: SAVISQKPSRDICQRGTSLTIQCQVDSQVTMMFWYRQQPGQSLTLIATANQGSEATYESGFVIDKFPISRPNLTFSTLTVSNMSPEDSSIYLCSVIPSETQYFGPGTRLLVL.

This clonotype has only a few counts. This CDR3 is CSVGRGVNTEAFF. CDR3 sequence (DNA): TGCAGCGTTGGTAGGGGGGTTAACACTGAAGCTTTCTTT. The gene calls are TRBV29-1 and TRBJ1-1; perhaps TRBD1 as D (6 bases). The CDR3 length is 13 residues. From germline, CDR1 is SQVTM and CDR2 ANQGSEA. V lost 4 bases, J lost 2 bases, and 11 bases lay in between.

The gene calls are TRBV7-2 and TRBJ1-6; 9 bases map to TRBD1. The V segment lost 1 base and the J segment 10 bases; nucleotides outside the gene matches: 8. Germline V CDR1 and CDR2: SGHTA, FQGNSA. This CDR3 region has 16 residues. CDR3 region: CASSLDGTGNRSPLHF. CDR3 bases: TGTGCCAGCAGCTTAGACGGGACAGGGAATAGGTCACCCCTCCACTTT.

This chain uses TRBV28 with TRBJ2-5, with 10 bases matching TRBD1. The end of the DNA is better explained by TRBJ2-7, so the J call may be wrong. Looked up from germline, CDR1 is MDHEN and CDR2 is SYDVKM. The CDR3 length is 18 residues. The CDR3 nucleotides are TGTGCCAGCAGGGAAGGGTTGCGGGACAGGGGTTCCCGCTACGAGCAGTACTTC. Translation gives CASREGLRDRGSRYEQYF.

The table lists this clonotype with a few counts. This chain connects TRBV6-5 to TRBJ1-6; D is undetermined. The CDR3 totals 14 residues. V was shortened by 7 bases and J by 9 bases, with 16 bases between the two germline ends. The germline gives CDR1 MNHEY, CDR2 SVGAGI. Here the CDR3 reads CASIETAESSPLHF. The DNA for the CDR3 is TGTGCCAGCATCGAGACGGCGGAGTCTTCACCCCTCCACTTT.

This clonotype was observed a few times. This chain uses TRBV20-1 with TRBJ2-5, with 8 nucleotides matching TRBD1. Germline CDR1 is DFQATT and CDR2 is SNEGSKA (reference sequence). V was pared by 6 bases and J by 4 bases, with 10 bases of the junction left unmatched. There are 14 residues in the CDR3. The CDR3 nucleotides read TGCAGTGCGCTTCGACAGGGGCTAAGAGAGACCCAGTACTTC. This translates into CSALRQGLRETQYF.

This clonotype has more than one count but fewer than ten. This chain joins TRBV20-1 and TRBJ1-1, with a weak D call TRBD1 (6 bases). The CDR3 is 13 residues long. CDR1 DFQATT and CDR2 SNEGSKA come from the germline V gene (reference sequence). The ends were cut back, 3 bases at V and 5 bases at J, with 13 bases in the middle. The CDR3 is CSASTGMGTEAFF. CDR3 in DNA: TGCAGTGCTAGTACAGGGATGGGGACTGAAGCTTTCTTT.

This clonotype was detected only a few times. This rearrangement joins TRBV5-1 to TRBJ2-5; 10 bases are shared with TRBD2. Per the germline V gene, CDR1 is SGHRS and CDR2 is YFSETQ. The junction had 13 bases not matched to a gene; V was cut back by 6 bases and J by 11 bases. CDR3 length: 14 residues. The CDR3 DNA follows: TGCGCCAGCACCACGGAGCGGGGGGGCATTGAGCAGTACTTC. Its translation: CASTTERGGIEQYF. Combining the CDR3 with reference TRBV5-1 and TRBJ2-5 gives the whole variable domain KAGVTQTPRYLIKTRGQQVTLSCSPISGHRSVSWYQQTPGQGLQFLFEYFSETQRNKGNFPGRFSGRQFSNSRSEMNVSTLELGDSALYLCASTTERGGIEQYFGPGTRLLVL.

This chain joins TRBV20-1 and TRBJ2-1, with 8 nucleotides matching TRBD1. The length of the CDR3 is 17 residues. J lost 0 bases, V lost 3 bases, and 10 bases had no gene match. Germline assignment: CDR1 DFQATT and CDR2 SNEGSKA (reference sequence). This CDR3 is CSASAGQGESSYNEQFF. DNA for the CDR3: TGCAGTGCTAGTGCTGGACAGGGAGAGAGCTCCTACAATGAGCAGTTCTTC.

This clonotype has just a few counts. This chain uses TRBV7-9 with TRBJ2-5; TRBD2 matches 8 bases. This CDR3 comprises 13 residues. From germline, CDR1 is SEHNR and CDR2 FQNEAQ (reference sequence). Trimming took 8 bases from V and 2 from J; bases not matched to a gene: 4. As DNA, the CDR3 is TGTGCCAGCGCGGGGGGCTTACAAGAGACCCAGTACTTC. Translation: CASAGGLQETQYF.

The chain combines TRBV5-1 with TRBJ2-5, with D possibly being TRBD2 (6 bases). CDR1 is SGHRS, CDR2 YFSETQ, per germline. CDR3 length: 16 residues. The V and J ends lost 4 bases and 3 bases respectively, with 19 bases between them. The CDR3 sequence is CASSLTAGGGEETQYF. DNA of the CDR3: TGCGCCAGCAGCCTGACGGCAGGTGGAGGGGAAGAGACCCAGTACTTC.

This clonotype was seen a few times. The genes are TRBV20-1 and TRBJ2-3; D is perhaps TRBD1 or TRBD2 (5 bases each). This CDR3 has 15 residues. V was cut by 0 bases and J by 5 bases, with 15 bases left in between. Germline loops: CDR1 DFQATT, CDR2 SNEGSKA (reference sequence). The DNA for the CDR3 is TGCAGTGCTAGAGATGGTAGGGGCGGAGGAGATACGCAGTATTTT. This gives the protein CSARDGRGGGDTQYF.

This clonotype was seen ten or more times. The genes are TRBV20-1 and TRBJ2-7, with D possibly matching TRBD2 (6 bases). Trimming shortened V by 1 base and J by 1 base, and 14 bases separated the two germline ends. The CDR3 is 15 residues long. The germline CDR1 and CDR2 sequences are DFQATT and SNEGSKA (reference sequence). The CDR3 coding sequence is TGCAGTGCTAGAGTCAGCAGGGAGGTATCCTACGAGCAGTACTTC. Its protein product is CSARVSREVSYEQYF.

V is TRBV7-2 and J is TRBJ1-1; the match to TRBD1 covers 8 bases. CDR1 is SGHTA and CDR2 is FQGNSA in the germline V gene. J lost 8 bases, V lost 1 base, and 3 bases had no gene match. The CDR3 extends over 13 amino acids. The CDR3 nucleotides are TGTGCCAGCAGCTTAGGGACAGGGTTCGAAGCTTTCTTT. It yields the protein CASSLGTGFEAFF.

This clonotype was seen a handful of times. An end of the junction does not agree with germline; a read error may underlie this. This rearrangement joins TRBV11-2 to TRBJ2-7; 7 positions match TRBD1. Germline V lookup: CDR1 SGHAT, CDR2 FQNNGV. The CDR3 covers 15 residues. The CDR3: CASSLRAGGPYEQYF. CDR3 in DNA: TGTGCCAGTAGCTTAAGGGCAGGGGGACCCTACGAGCAGTACTTC.

This chain uses TRBV7-2 with TRBJ1-2; TRBD1 aligns across 8 bases. Germline assignment: CDR1 SGHTA and CDR2 FQGNSA. Unmatched junction bases numbered 7, after V lost 3 bases and J lost 4 bases. This CDR3 contains 15 residues. The CDR3 is CASSFGRGQGYGYTF. CDR3 in DNA: TGTGCCAGCAGCTTCGGCAGGGGGCAGGGCTATGGCTACACCTTC.

This chain connects TRBV6-2 or TRBV6-3 to TRBJ2-7; 8 nucleotides line up with TRBD2. Germline CDR1 is MNHEY and CDR2 is SVGEGT. V was clipped by 7 bases and J by 6 bases; unmatched bases: 20. The CDR3 spans 17 residues. The CDR3 region is CASKRDPVGTSSLEQYF. The CDR3 bases are TGTGCCAGCAAGAGAGACCCGGTAGGGACTAGTAGCCTCGAGCAGTACTTC.

V and J are TRBV28 and TRBJ2-3; D is undetermined. Per germline, CDR1 MDHEN and CDR2 SYDVKM. V lost 8 bases to trimming and J lost 1 base, with 10 bases between them. The CDR3 consists of 13 residues. CDR3 nucleotides: TGTGCCAGCCAATGGGCCCGCACAGATACGCAGTATTTT. This encodes CASQWARTDTQYF.

The genes are TRBV12-3 or TRBV12-4 and TRBJ1-5; tentative D call: TRBD1 (6 bases). Trimming shortened V by 3 bases and J by 1 base, and 7 bases separated the two germline ends. This CDR3 has 14 residues. CDR3 nucleotides: TGTGCCAGCAGTTTCGACAGGAGCAATCAGCCCCAGCATTTT. Translating gives CASSFDRSNQPQHF.

This clonotype was picked up a small number of times. V is TRBV2 and J is TRBJ1-1; possible D gene TRBD1, 5 bases. The ends were cut back, 6 bases at V and 0 bases at J, with 11 bases in the middle. The CDR3 covers 14 residues. Germline lookup yields CDR1 SNHLY and CDR2 FYNNEI. DNA of the CDR3: TGTGCCAGCAGGGCCGGGACGGTGAACACTGAAGCTTTCTTT. It is translated as CASRAGTVNTEAFF.

The chain combines TRBV4-1 with TRBJ2-7, with 9 nucleotides matching TRBD2. Germline trimming cut 4 bases from V and 4 bases from J; bases unmatched to any gene: 8. Germline V gene sequence: CDR1 MGHRA, CDR2 YSYEKL. This CDR3 comprises 15 residues. The CDR3 protein is CASSLLAGSGYEQYF. Written as DNA, the CDR3 is TGCGCCAGCAGCCTGCTAGCGGGAAGTGGGTACGAGCAGTACTTC.

The J gene is TRBJ2-7, the V gene TRBV20-1; a weak D match, TRBD2 (6 bases). This CDR3 region has 15 residues. Per germline, CDR1 DFQATT and CDR2 SNEGSKA (reference sequence). Trimming left V 1 base short and J 1 base short, with 14 bases between. Here the CDR3 reads CSARGAAGYSYEQYF. Written as DNA, the CDR3 is TGCAGTGCTAGAGGAGCCGCGGGGTATTCCTACGAGCAGTACTTC.

J is TRBJ1-2 and V is TRBV3-1; D gene ambiguous. There are 13 residues in the CDR3. Germline values: CDR1 LGHDT, CDR2 YNNKEL (reference sequence). V was pared by 5 bases and J by 7 bases, with 14 bases between. The CDR3 sequence is CASSSQQNTGYTF. The DNA of the CDR3 is TGTGCCAGCAGCTCCCAACAGAACACTGGCTACACCTTC.

V usage is TRBV4-3 and J usage is TRBJ2-3; TRBD1 is a possible D gene (5 bases). V was trimmed by 0 bases and J by 5 bases, leaving 12 bases between them. From germline, CDR1 is LGHNA and CDR2 YSLEER. This CDR3 has 15 amino acids. The CDR3 here is CASSQECRAIDTQYF. For the CDR3, the DNA is TGCGCCAGCAGCCAAGAATGCAGGGCGATAGATACGCAGTATTTT.